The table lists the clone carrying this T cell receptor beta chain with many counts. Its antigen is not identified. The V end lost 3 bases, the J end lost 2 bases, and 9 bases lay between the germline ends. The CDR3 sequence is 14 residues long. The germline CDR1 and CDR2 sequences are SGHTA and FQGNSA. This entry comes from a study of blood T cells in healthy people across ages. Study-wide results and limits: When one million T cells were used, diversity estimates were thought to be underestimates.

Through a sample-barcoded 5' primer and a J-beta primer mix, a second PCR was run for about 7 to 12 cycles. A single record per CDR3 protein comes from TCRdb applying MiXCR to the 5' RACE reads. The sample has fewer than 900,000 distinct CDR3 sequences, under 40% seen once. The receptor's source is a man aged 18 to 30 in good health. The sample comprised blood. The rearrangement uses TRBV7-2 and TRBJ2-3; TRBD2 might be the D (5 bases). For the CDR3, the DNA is TGTGCCAGCAGCTTCCCGGGAATCACAGATACGCAGTATTTT. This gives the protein CASSFPGITDTQYF.